This T cell receptor beta chain was sequenced during a study of T-cell reconstitution after alpha-beta-depleted transplantation in children. Study-wide results and caveats: At one year after transplant, newly produced T cells mostly accounted for T-cell counts and diversity. Diversity of TCRbeta at day 60 was high in some patients, arising from surviving recipient T cells and thymic progenitors. Reportedly, roughly two months post-transplant, alpha-beta T cells arose from several hundred expanded graft clones.

TCRbeta library construction was performed incorporating unique molecular identifiers. MiXCR was run by TCRdb on the PCR reads, yielding one entry per CDR3 protein. The sample lists 65,000 to 75,000 distinct CDR3 sequences, roughly 5.2% occurring once. This clonotype was seen many times. The antigen remains undetermined. The CDR3 is 12 amino acids. CDR1 is MNHNY, CDR2 SVGAGI, per germline (reference sequence). After removal of 2 bases from V and 15 bases from J, the junction contained 6 bases not matched to a gene. The receptor was isolated from a boy younger than two who had a stem cell transplant for acute myeloid leukemia, so the T cells may come from the graft donor. The V gene is TRBV6-6, the J gene TRBJ2-1, with 8 positions matching TRBD1. The sample here was PBMCs, mostly from graft donor cells, taken 180 days after TCRalphabeta/CD19-depleted stem cell transplant. The CDR3 nucleotides are TGTGCCAGCAGTTACGCGGGACAGGAACGGTTCTTC. Its translation is CASSYAGQERFF.